This T cell receptor (beta chain) was recovered during a study of shared clonotypes between healthy human individuals. On this clone itself: The same CDR3 can be traced to other DNA sequences in this sample.

Profiling relied on immunoSEQ multiplex PCR, and the TCRdb table lists in-frame clones only, not all of them. The data contain about 680,000 clones, 73% of them singletons. This CDR3 has 14 residues. V gave up 0 bases and J gave up 3 bases; unmatched junction bases: 2. Germline CDR1 reads SGHRS; CDR2 reads YFSETQ. V gene TRBV5-1 combines with J gene TRBJ2-7, with 8 bases fitting TRBD1. The receptor was isolated from a young woman in good health. The sequencing sample was made of memory CD4+ T cells sorted from blood. The subset denotes: CD45RA-negative fraction. CDR3 nucleotides: TGCGCCAGCAGCTTGGCCGACAGGGGCTACGAGCAGTACTTC. Translated, it gives CASSLADRGYEQYF.